These T cell receptor beta chains were read from a single sample in a study of shared clonotypes between healthy human individuals. Profiled with immunoSEQ multiplex PCR; TCRdb holds only in-frame clones, not every one. This sample has just over 95,000 clones, with approximately 61% found just once. Specimen: memory CD8+ T cells sorted from blood. These receptors were taken from a man between 25 and 39 years old in good health. CDR3s include the opening cysteine and the closing phenylalanine or tryptophan. A D gene is named only where the DNA matches it firmly. Clone size is not always given. Where it is, it says once, few, many or a class for expanded clones.

NA	TRBV9	NA	TRBJ2-1	TGTGCCAGCAGCGGGCTAAACAATGAGCAGTTCTTC	CASSGLNNEQFF
NA	TRBV11-2	NA	TRBJ2-1	TGTGCCAGCAGCTTAGTGCGGACAGCGGGTGAGCAGTTCTTC	CASSLVRTAGEQFF
NA	TRBV27	NA	TRBJ2-7	TGTGCCAGCAGTTTGAATCCGGGTGCCGAGCAGTACTTC	CASSLNPGAEQYF
NA	TRBV5-8	few	TRBJ2-1	TGTGCCAGCAGCTTCGGGGGAGAGTCCTACAATGAGCAGTTCTTC	CASSFGGESYNEQFF
TRBD2	TRBV6-6	few	TRBJ2-5	TGTGCCAGCACCTCAGTTGGGAGGGAGGTGGAGACCCAGTACTTC	CASTSVGREVETQYF
TRBD1	TRBV9	few	TRBJ2-7	TGTGCCAGCAGCGGAAGGGACAGTTCCTACGAGCAGTACTTC	CASSGRDSSYEQYF
NA	TRBV6-1	NA	TRBJ2-3	TGTGCCAGCAGTGCTCTCCCAAACGGAAACACAGATACGCAGTATTTT	CASSALPNGNTDTQYF
NA	TRBV28	NA	TRBJ2-3	TGTGCCAGCACCATAGGTGTGCGGGCCCAGAGGACAGATACGCAGTATTTT	CASTIGVRAQRTDTQYF
TRBD2	TRBV7-3	NA	TRBJ2-1	TGTGCCAGCAGCCAGGCGGGGGCCTACAATGAGCAGTTCTTC	CASSQAGAYNEQFF
NA	TRBV6-1	NA	TRBJ2-1	TGTGCCAGCAGTGAAGGATGGCGGGACCGCCCCGGGGGGCAGTTCTTC	CASSEGWRDRPGGQFF
NA	TRBV29-1	NA	TRBJ2-7	TGCAGCGTTGGGACAGAGGCCTACGAGCAGTACTTC	CSVGTEAYEQYF
NA	TRBV7-2	NA	TRBJ2-3	TGTGCCAGCAGCCTGAGGAGGGCAGGGGATACGCAGTATTTT	CASSLRRAGDTQYF
NA	TRBV9	many	TRBJ2-7	TGTGCCAGCAGCCCCCGTCAGTCTCCGCACGAGCAGTACTTC	CASSPRQSPHEQYF
TRBD2	TRBV30	NA	TRBJ2-2	TGTGCCTGGAGTCTGAGCGGGAGTTTCCCCGGGGAGCTGTTTTTT	CAWSLSGSFPGELFF
NA	TRBV13	few	TRBJ2-6	TGTGCCAGCAGCTTAGCTACGGGGGATAGGTCTTTCTCTGGGGCCAACGTCCTGACTTTC	CASSLATGDRSFSGANVLTF
NA	TRBV7-9	many	TRBJ1-2	TGTGCCAGCAGCCCGAAAGGGTTCGCTTTTAACTATGGCTACACCTTC	CASSPKGFAFNYGYTF
NA	TRBV7-9	NA	TRBJ2-5	TGTGCCAGCAGCTCCCAGACAGGATGGGGAGAGACCCAGTACTTC	CASSSQTGWGETQYF
NA	TRBV27	NA	TRBJ1-5	TGTGCCAGCAGTTGGAACAGGGCCACCCAGCCCCAGCATTTT	CASSWNRATQPQHF
TRBD2	TRBV11-2	NA	TRBJ2-3	TGTGCCAGCAGCTTAGGGCGGGGGGCACACACAGATACGCAGTATTTT	CASSLGRGAHTDTQYF
NA	TRBV5-6	NA	TRBJ1-5	TGTGCCAGCAGCTTCTGGCTGGGGGTGGGTCAGCCCCAGCATTTT	CASSFWLGVGQPQHF
NA	TRBV4-2	NA	TRBJ2-4	TGTGCCAGCAGCCTTCCGGGACTGGAATCCAAAAACATTCAGTACTTC	CASSLPGLESKNIQYF
NA	TRBV6-5	few	TRBJ1-2	TGTGCCAGCAGTTACTCGACAGAGTCTAACTATGGCTACACCTTC	CASSYSTESNYGYTF
TRBD2	TRBV11-2	few	TRBJ2-1	TGTGCCAGCAGCTCATGGACTAGTGATGAGCAGTTCTTC	CASSSWTSDEQFF
NA	TRBV25-1	NA	TRBJ1-3	TGTGCCAGCAGTGAGCGGGACACCATATATTTT	CASSERDTIYF
NA	TRBV29-1	NA	TRBJ2-7	TGCAGCGTTGGACGAGGGACGGCCCTCTACGAGCAGTACTTC	CSVGRGTALYEQYF
TRBD1	TRBV6-1	NA	TRBJ1-2	TGTGCCAGCAGTGAAGACAGGGGGCGATACGACTATGGCTACACCTTC	CASSEDRGRYDYGYTF
NA	TRBV20-1	NA	TRBJ2-3	TGCAGTGCGGGTCTGCCGGATACGCAGTATTTT	CSAGLPDTQYF
NA	TRBV5-6	few	TRBJ1-1	TGTGCCAGCAGCTTGGTTGGTTACACTGAAGCTTTCTTT	CASSLVGYTEAFF
NA	TRBV11-2	NA	TRBJ2-7	TGTGCCAGCAGCACCCCGAGTGGGGGCAACTACGAGCAGTACTTC	CASSTPSGGNYEQYF
NA	TRBV6-4	NA	TRBJ2-1	TGTGCCAGCAGTGACCCCTTCAGTGGGGGTGAGCAGTTCTTC	CASSDPFSGGEQFF
NA	TRBV5-1	once	TRBJ2-7	TGCGCCAGCAGCCCCGACCTCCTAGTGCGGGAGCAGTACTTC	CASSPDLLVREQYF
TRBD2	TRBV5-1	NA	TRBJ2-3	TGCGCCAGCAGCTTGGTGTCTAGCGGGAGTATTAGCACAGATACGCAGTATTTT	CASSLVSSGSISTDTQYF
TRBD2	TRBV9	NA	TRBJ2-7	TGTGCCAGCAGCGTCGAGGGACTAGCGGGTGACGAGCAGTACTTC	CASSVEGLAGDEQYF